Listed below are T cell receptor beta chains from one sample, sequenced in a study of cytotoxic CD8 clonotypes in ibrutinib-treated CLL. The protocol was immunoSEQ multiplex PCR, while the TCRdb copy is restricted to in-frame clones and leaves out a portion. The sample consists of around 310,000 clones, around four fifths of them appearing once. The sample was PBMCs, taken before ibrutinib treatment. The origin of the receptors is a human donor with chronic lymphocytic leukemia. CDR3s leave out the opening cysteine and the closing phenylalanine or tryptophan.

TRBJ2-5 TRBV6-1 ASSGQPGQGGETQY
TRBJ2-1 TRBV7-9 ASRTDLSSYNEQF
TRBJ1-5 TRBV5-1 ASSFRGDQPQH
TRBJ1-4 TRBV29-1 SARQGGNEKLF
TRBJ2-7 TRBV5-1 ASSLGGSRSYEQY
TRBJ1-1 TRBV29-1 SVETSRGDTEAF
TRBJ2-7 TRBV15 ATSRGRLGTYEQY
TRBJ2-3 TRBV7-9 ASTVQGASTDTQY
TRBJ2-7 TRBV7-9 ASSGRFSYEQY
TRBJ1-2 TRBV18 ASSPFGKPYGYT
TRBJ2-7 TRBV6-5 ASSSTSYEQY